The source of this T cell receptor beta chain is a study of identifying expanded T cells in peripheral blood. Overall study findings and caveats: Two-week clone count variance significantly increased as total template count grew.

No infections or other immune events were documented during collection. Repertoires were generated with immunoSEQ multiplex PCR, while TCRdb's copy carries only in-frame clones and drops some. The sample comprises around 130,000 clones, approximately 86% of which are singletons, and around 8.4% rests with the top ten. Of note for this clone: Its specificity is unknown.

Germline values: CDR1 LGHNA, CDR2 YSLEER. The CDR3 consists of 16 residues. V lost 0 bases and J 6 bases, leaving 18 bases between the germline ends. This TCR came from a person between 18 and 75 years old in good health. This rearrangement joins TRBV4-3 to TRBJ2-7, with TRBD1 as a possible D gene (7 bases). The specimen was blood. The CDR3 loop reads CASSQDWRDSMFEQYF. The DNA for the CDR3 is TGCGCCAGCAGCCAAGATTGGCGGGACAGCATGTTCGAGCAGTACTTC.